A selection of T cell receptor beta chains follows, all from one sample in a study of identical twins' blood T cells. TCRdb re-called the 5' RACE reads with MiXCR, one entry per CDR3 protein. The profile covers about 370,000 distinct CDR3 sequences, with approximately 30% appearing a single time and roughly 5.5% taken by the ten largest. The sample comprised PBMCs. The receptor source for this set is a woman aged 18-49 years in good health. The CDR3 runs from the conserved cysteine through the conserved F or W.

v_call cdr3_aa
TRBV5-1 CASSLESVSGSPLHF
TRBV5-1 CASSSTGDSSYEQYF
TRBV20-1 CSANSDRGNQPQHF
TRBV6-2/TRBV6-3 CASSYSRGDNSPLHF
TRBV29-1 CSVEDAPRRYTF
TRBV19 CASSNTIYF
TRBV6-5 CASNGPYTEAFF
TRBV2 CASNWGLSNQPQHF
TRBV6-1 CATFDSWEGSGNTIYF
TRBV19 CASSIQGRTRELFF
TRBV29-1 CSVGGAQETQYF
TRBV7-2 CASSLERRGYGATYGYTF
TRBV10-3 CAINQEPTVGYSNEQFF
TRBV5-1 CASSLGQGVNMNTEAFF
TRBV5-1 CASSLGSGPRTQYF
TRBV11-2 CASSLGIAEQFF
TRBV5-6 CASSVRDRGNTGELFF
TRBV20-1 CSAHDRRGATNEKLFF
TRBV20-1 CSAAGTHGDQPQHF
TRBV27 CTSTEDFQLYNEQFF
TRBV6-2/TRBV6-3 CASSYSVRDPQETQYF
TRBV7-9 CASSSPRRDRNTEAFF
TRBV11-3 CASSSSTGGNPYNEQFF
TRBV6-6 CASSFSPGLVNTEAFF
TRBV20-1 CSASSGGVAYNEQFF
TRBV19 CASNSGVVHTEAFF
TRBV20-1 CSALSVNTEAFF
TRBV7-2 CASRPTVNTEAFF
TRBV9 CASSGGFGQADGYTF
TRBV5-6 CASNLAHRTDTQYF
TRBV9 CASSDSGGNTIYF
TRBV11-2 CASSFFGQGNPEQFF
TRBV20-1 CSARLWGATDTQYF
TRBV9 CASSVASSYNEQFF
TRBV15 CATSRGKGDEAFF
TRBV2 CASSEFSNEKLFF
TRBV7-8 CASSLAANHFF
TRBV6-1 CASTVRGVLGEKLFF
TRBV18 CASSPYCSGNTIYF
TRBV29-1 CSVGLGLDYTF
TRBV10-2 CASRQGIANEQFF
TRBV3-1 CASSLPGQSYEQYF
TRBV27 CASSLDWGIDYEQYF
TRBV29-1 CSVESGQGGNQPQHF
TRBV3-1 CASSPAGLRDTQYF
TRBV7-6 CASSLNIGDQPQHF
TRBV12-3/TRBV12-4 CASSLSLVGSGYTF
TRBV9 CASGPQNEQFF
TRBV20-1 CSARGAGERETQYF
TRBV29-1 CSVGSKNYGYTF
TRBV5-5 CASSLQTSGTDTQYF